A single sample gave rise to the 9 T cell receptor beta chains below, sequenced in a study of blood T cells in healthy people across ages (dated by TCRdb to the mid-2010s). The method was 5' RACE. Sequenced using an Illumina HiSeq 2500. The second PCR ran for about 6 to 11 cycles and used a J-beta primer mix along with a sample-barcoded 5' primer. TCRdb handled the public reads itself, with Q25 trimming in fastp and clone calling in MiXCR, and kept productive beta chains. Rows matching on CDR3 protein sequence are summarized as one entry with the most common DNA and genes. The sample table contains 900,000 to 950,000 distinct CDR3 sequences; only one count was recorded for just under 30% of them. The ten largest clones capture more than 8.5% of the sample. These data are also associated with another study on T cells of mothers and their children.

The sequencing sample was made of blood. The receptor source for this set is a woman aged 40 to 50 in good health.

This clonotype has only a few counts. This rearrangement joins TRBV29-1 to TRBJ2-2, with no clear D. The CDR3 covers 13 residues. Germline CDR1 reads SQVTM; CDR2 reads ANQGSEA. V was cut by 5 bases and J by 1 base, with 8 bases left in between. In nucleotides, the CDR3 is TGCAGCGTTATCCGCGGGAACACCGGGGAGCTGTTTTTT. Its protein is CSVIRGNTGELFF.

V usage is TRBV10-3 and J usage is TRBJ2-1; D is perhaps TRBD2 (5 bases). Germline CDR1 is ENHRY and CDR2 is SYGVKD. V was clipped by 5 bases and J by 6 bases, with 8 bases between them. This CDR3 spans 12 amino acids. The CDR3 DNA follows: TGTGCCATCAGTCCGGACTTCAATGAGCAGTTCTTC. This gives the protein CAISPDFNEQFF.

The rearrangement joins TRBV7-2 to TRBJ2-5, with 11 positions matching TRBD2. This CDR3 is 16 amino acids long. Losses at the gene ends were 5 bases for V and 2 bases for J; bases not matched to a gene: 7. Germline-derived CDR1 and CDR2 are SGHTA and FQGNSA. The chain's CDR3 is CASSPEASGGQETQYF. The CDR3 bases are TGTGCCAGCAGCCCAGAGGCTAGCGGGGGGCAAGAGACCCAGTACTTC.

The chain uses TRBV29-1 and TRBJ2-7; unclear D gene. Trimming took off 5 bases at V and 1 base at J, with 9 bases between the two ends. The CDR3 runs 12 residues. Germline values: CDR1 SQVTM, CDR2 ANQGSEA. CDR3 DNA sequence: TGCAGCGTTTGGACGGAGTCCTACGAGCAGTACTTC. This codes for CSVWTESYEQYF.

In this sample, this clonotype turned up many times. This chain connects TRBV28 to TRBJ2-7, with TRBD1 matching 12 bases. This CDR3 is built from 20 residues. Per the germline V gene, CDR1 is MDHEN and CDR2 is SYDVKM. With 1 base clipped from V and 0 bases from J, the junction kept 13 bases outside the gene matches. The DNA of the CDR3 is TGTGCCAGCAGTTTATTAAGGTTAGGGACAGGGGGCTTCCGCTCCTACGAGCAGTACTTC. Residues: CASSLLRLGTGGFRSYEQYF.

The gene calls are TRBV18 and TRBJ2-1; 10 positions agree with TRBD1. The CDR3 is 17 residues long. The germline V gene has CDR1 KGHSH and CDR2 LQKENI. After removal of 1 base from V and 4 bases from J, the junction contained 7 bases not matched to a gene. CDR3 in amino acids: CASSPLRGQGLYNEQFF. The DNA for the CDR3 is TGTGCCAGCTCACCACTCCGGGGACAGGGGTTGTACAATGAGCAGTTCTTC.

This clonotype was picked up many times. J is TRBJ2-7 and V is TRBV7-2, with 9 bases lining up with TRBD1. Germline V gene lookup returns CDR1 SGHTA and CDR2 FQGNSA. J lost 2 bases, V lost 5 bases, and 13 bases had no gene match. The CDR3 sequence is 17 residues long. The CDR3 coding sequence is TGTGCCAGCAGCCCAGACCCCGGACAGGGGAGGGCCTACGAGCAGTACTTC. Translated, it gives CASSPDPGQGRAYEQYF. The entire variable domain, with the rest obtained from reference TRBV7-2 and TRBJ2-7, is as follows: GAGVSQSPSNKVTEKGKDVELRCDPISGHTALYWYRQSLGQGLEFLIYFQGNSAPDKSGLPSDRFSAERTGGSVSTLTIQRTQQEDSAVYLCASSPDPGQGRAYEQYFGPGTRLTVT.

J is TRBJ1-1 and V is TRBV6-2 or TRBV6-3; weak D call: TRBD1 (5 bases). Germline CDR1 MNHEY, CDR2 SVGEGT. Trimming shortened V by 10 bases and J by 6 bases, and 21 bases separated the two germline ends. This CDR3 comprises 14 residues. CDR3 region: CANSPRGFQPEAFF. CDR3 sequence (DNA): TGTGCCAACAGCCCTCGGGGCTTTCAACCTGAAGCTTTCTTT.

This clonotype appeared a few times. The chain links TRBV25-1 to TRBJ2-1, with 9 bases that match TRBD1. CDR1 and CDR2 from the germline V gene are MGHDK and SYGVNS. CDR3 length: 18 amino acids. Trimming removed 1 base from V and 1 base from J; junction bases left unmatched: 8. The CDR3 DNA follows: TGTGCCAGCAGTGAATGGCGACAGGGGGAGATTTCCTACAATGAGCAGTTCTTC. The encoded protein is CASSEWRQGEISYNEQFF. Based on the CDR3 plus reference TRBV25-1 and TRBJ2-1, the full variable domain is EADIYQTPRYLVIGTGKKITLECSQTMGHDKMYWYQQDPGMELHLIHYSYGVNSTEKGDLSSESTVSRIRTEHFPLTLESARPSHTSQYLCASSEWRQGEISYNEQFFGPGTRLTVL.